This T cell receptor beta chain is from a study of beta chain features in type 1 diabetes (dated by TCRdb to the late 2010s). Some background on the complete study: Patients and healthy donors did not differ in mean age, gender distribution, total cell number or subset yield. A total of 90 million to 120 million sorted cells were examined across all samples, and a strong correlation was observed between cell number per subset and RNA yield. In the study, recently diagnosed type 1 diabetes patients and matched healthy donors were compared on the TCRB repertoires of their sorted circulating CD4+ T cell subsets. Whereas all 30 or so donors provided naive and central memory subsets, regulatory and stem cell-like memory subsets were isolated from just 8 patients and about 8 healthy donors.

The entire amount of isolated RNA was reverse transcribed using the High Capacity cDNA Reverse Transcription Kit, so the sequenced TCRB transcripts were expressed ones. Deep immunoSEQ sequencing was applied to naive, central memory and regulatory T cell samples, giving an average of about 3.8 million total reads per sample. After sorted cells were lysed in RLT buffer, RNA was extracted with DNase-treated RNeasy Micro or Mini kits, with the choice depending on cell number. Each cell subset was processed separately to prevent cross-contamination, with patient and healthy donor samples processed together. Using the immunoSEQ multiplex PCR, TCRB sequences were amplified from cDNA into 87-bp fragments spanning the CDR3 region. Sequencing of the amplicons was done on the Illumina HiSeq platform. The authors processed their data as follows. Synthetic template baselines were used to correct PCR bias computationally, reads within Hamming distance 2 were collapsed, and singletons that could not be merged were discarded. Reads were aligned to IMGT to assign V, D and J genes, CDR3 length, and insertions or deletions at six rearrangement sites. Within each subset, clonotype counts were normalized to sorted cell number, after which true diversity and Gini coefficients were computed with the tcR R package. The overlap coefficient, calculated on TCRB nucleotide sequences, was used to quantify repertoire sharing. TCRdb took this table from immuneACCESS and kept in-frame rearrangements with V and J called. Such tables lack part of the clones; where checked against another copy, unresolved V genes explain under half of the gap, and the rest is unexplained. The DNA gave D and trimming, while V, J and clone size come from that table. A total of roughly 400,000 clones appear in this sample, around 9.6% of them only once. Clones ranked in the top ten supply 0.6% of the sample.

General study outcomes and caveats: Shorter templates might have been favored by PCR, but patient and control samples were amplified and corrected together, so both groups would have been affected equally by any skew. Naive, central memory and regulatory TCRB repertoires appeared more similar among patients than among healthy donors. Because the HLA sub-analyses included only small numbers of individuals, any influence of HLA type on TCRB rearrangement was left unresolved. Patients with type 1 diabetes made fewer insertions and deleted more nucleotides at VDJ recombination sites, implying thymic rearrangement abnormalities. Type 1 diabetes patients showed a moderate but significant shortening of TCRB CDR3 length in all four CD4+ subsets. Because cDNA was sequenced instead of genomic DNA, highly expressing activated cells could be over-represented, though the groups showed no difference in activation or CD3 levels.

Each donor gave one peripheral blood draw, roughly 110 mL on average, collected into heparinised tubes. Using a panel that included CD45RO, CCR7, CD25, CD127, CD95 and CD27, naive, central memory, regulatory and stem cell-like memory CD4+ T cells were sorted on a BD FACSAria II. Purity was above 95% for every sorted population. PBMCs were separated immediately by Lymphoprep density gradient centrifugation and were stained directly, without being cultured. To minimize batch effects, samples were stained and sorted in pairs, one healthy donor with one patient per experiment. This clone showed up just once. Which antigen it targets is not known. No much larger clone exists at a distance of one base, and base qualities are not known. Based on the germline V gene, the CDR1 and CDR2 sequences are SGHAT and FQNNGV. Its CDR3 holds 14 amino acids, cysteine through phenylalanine. The read is trimmed to its CDR3 DNA, 42 bases read in frame from base 1. Compared with germline, V lacks 10 bases and J lacks 1 base; bases without a gene match: 8.

This receptor was obtained from a man under 40 with type 1 diabetes. Sequenced material: central memory CD4+ T cells from blood. Recombination linked TRBV11-2 to TRBJ2-5; TRBD1 fits 8 bases in the junction. CDR3 sequence: CATQGALSQETQYF. The sequenced DNA is TGTGCCACCCAGGGGGCACTAAGCCAAGAGACCCAGTACTTC.